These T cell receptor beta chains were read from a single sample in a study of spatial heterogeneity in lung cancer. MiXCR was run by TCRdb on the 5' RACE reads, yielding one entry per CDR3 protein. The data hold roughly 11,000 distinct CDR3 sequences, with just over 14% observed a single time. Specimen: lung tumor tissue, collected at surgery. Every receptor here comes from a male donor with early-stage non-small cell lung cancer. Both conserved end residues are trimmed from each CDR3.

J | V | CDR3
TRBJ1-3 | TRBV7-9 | ASSLASGNTIY
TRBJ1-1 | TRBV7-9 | ASSLVGGNPEAF
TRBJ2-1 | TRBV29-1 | SVEKVYNEQF
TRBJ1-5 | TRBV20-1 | SARDAGFSNQPQH
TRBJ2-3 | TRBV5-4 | ASNLGTDTQY
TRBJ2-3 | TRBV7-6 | ASSSGLSTDTQY
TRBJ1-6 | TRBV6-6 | ASSYSTGRPYNSPLH
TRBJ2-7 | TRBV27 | ASSLSVGTSGSGEQY
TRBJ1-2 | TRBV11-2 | ASSLAGRGYT
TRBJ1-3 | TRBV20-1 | SARDPSGSSGNTIY